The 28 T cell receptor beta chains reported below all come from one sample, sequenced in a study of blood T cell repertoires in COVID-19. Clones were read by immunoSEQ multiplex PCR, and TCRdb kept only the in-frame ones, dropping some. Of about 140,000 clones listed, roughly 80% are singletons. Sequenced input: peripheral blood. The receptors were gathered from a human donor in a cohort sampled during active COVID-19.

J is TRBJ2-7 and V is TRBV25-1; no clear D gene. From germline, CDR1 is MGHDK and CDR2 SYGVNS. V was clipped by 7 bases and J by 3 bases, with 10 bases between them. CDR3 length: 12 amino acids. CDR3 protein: CASISYNYEQYF. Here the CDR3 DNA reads TGTGCCAGCATTTCTTACAACTACGAGCAGTACTTC.

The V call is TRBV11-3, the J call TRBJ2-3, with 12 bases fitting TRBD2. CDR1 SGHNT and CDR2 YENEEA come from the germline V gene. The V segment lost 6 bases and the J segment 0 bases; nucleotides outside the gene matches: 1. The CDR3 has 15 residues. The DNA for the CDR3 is TGTGCCAGCAGTACTAGCGGGGGGAGCACAGATACGCAGTATTTT. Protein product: CASSTSGGSTDTQYF.

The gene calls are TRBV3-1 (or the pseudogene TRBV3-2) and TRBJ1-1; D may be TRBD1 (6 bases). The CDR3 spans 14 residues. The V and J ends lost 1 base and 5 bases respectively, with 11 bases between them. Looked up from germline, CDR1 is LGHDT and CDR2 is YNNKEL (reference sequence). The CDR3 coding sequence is TGTGCCAGCAGCCAAGCCAACAGGGCGACTGAAGCTTTCTTT. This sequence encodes CASSQANRATEAFF.

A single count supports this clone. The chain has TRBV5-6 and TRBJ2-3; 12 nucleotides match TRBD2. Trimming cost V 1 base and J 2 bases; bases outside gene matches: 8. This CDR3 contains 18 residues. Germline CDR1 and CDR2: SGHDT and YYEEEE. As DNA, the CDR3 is TGTGCCAGCAGCTTGTTCACTAGCGGGGGGCTTAACACAGATACGCAGTATTTT. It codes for CASSLFTSGGLNTDTQYF.

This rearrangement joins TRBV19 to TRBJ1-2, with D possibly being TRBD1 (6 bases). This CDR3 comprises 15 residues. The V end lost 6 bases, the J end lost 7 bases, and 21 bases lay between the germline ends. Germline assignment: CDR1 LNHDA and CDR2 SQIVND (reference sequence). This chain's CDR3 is CASRSPEAGDSGYTF. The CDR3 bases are TGTGCCAGTAGGTCCCCGGAGGCAGGGGATAGTGGCTACACCTTC.

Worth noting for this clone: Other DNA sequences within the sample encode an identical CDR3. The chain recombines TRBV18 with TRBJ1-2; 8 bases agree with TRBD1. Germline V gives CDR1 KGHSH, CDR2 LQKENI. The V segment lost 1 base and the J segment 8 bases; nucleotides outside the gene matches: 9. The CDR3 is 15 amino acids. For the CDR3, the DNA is TGTGCCAGCTCACCACGCGCCAGGGGGCTAGACGGCTACACCTTC. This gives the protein CASSPRARGLDGYTF. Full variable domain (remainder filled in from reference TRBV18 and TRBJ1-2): NAGVMQNPRHLVRRRGQEARLRCSPMKGHSHVYWYRQLPEEGLKFMVYLQKENIIDESGMPKERFSAEFPKEGPSILRIQQVVRGDSAAYFCASSPRARGLDGYTFGSGTRLTVV.

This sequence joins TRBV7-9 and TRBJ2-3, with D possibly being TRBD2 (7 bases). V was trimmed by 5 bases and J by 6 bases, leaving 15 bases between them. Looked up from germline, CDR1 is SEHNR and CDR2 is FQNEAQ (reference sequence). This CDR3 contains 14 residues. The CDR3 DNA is TGTGCCAGCAGCGTTAGGGGGGGAGAGGATACGCAGTATTTT. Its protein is CASSVRGGEDTQYF. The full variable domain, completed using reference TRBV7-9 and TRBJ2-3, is DTGVSQNPRHKITKRGQNVTFRCDPISEHNRLYWYRQTLGQGPEFLTYFQNEAQLEKSRLLSDRFSAERPKGSFSTLEIQRTEQGDSAMYLCASSVRGGEDTQYFGPGTRLTVL.

The CDR3: CASSRGDRTGLEQYF. The CDR3 DNA reads TGTGCCAGCAGTAGAGGGGACAGGACGGGACTCGAGCAGTACTTC. This sequence joins TRBV6-5 and TRBJ2-7; 8 bases fit TRBD1. The germline CDR1 and CDR2 sequences are MNHEY and SVGAGI. The CDR3 loop spans 15 amino acids. Trimming removed 5 bases from V and 6 bases from J; junction bases left unmatched: 12.

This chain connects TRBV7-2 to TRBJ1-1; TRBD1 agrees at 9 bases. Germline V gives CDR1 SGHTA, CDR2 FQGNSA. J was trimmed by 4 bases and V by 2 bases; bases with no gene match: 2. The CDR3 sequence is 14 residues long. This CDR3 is CASSLRTGATEAFF. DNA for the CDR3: TGTGCCAGCAGCTTACGGACAGGGGCCACTGAAGCTTTCTTT.

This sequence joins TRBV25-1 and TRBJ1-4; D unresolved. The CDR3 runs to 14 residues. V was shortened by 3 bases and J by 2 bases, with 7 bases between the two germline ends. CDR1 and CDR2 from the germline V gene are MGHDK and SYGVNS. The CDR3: CASSDGGTNEKLFF. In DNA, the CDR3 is TGTGCCAGCAGTGATGGAGGGACTAATGAAAAACTGTTTTTT.

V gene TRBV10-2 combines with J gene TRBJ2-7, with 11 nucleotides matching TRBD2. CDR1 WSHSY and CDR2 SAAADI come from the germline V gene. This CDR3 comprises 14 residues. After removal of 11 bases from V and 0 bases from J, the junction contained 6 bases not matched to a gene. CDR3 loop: CAGASGGSSYEQYF. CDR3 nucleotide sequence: TGCGCCGGGGCTAGCGGGGGGTCCTCCTACGAGCAGTACTTC.

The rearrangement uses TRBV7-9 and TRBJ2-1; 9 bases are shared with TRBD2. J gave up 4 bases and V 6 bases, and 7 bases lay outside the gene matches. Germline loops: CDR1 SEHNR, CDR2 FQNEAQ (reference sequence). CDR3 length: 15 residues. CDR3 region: CASRIAGASYNEQFF. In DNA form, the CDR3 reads TGTGCCAGCAGGATAGCGGGGGCATCGTACAATGAGCAGTTCTTC.

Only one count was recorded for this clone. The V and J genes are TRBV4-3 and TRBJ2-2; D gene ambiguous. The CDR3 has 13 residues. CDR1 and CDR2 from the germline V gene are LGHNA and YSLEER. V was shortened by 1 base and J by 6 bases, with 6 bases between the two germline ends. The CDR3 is CASSQARSGELFF. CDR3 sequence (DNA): TGCGCCAGCAGCCAAGCCCGGTCCGGGGAGCTGTTTTTT.

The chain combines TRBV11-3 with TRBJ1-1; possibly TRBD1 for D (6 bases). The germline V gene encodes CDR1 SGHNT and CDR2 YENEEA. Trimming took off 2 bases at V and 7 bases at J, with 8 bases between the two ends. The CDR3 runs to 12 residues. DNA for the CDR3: TGTGCCAGCAGCTTACAGGACAGTGAAGCTTTCTTT. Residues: CASSLQDSEAFF.

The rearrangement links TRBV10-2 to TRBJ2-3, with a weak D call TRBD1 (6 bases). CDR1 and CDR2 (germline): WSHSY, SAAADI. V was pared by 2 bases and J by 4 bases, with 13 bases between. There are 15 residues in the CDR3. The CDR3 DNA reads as TGCGCCAGCAGTGAGGACAGGTTGGGAGCAGATACGCAGTATTTT. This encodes CASSEDRLGADTQYF.

The CDR3 region is CASSQVLRLDTGELFF. For the CDR3, the DNA is TGTGCCAGCAGCCAAGTTTTAAGGCTAGACACCGGGGAGCTGTTTTTT. V is TRBV3-1 (or the pseudogene TRBV3-2) and J is TRBJ2-2; no definite D call. Trimming stripped 1 base from V and 3 bases from J, with 12 bases between. The CDR3 has 16 amino acids. CDR1 and CDR2 from the germline V gene are LGHDT and YNNKEL (reference sequence).

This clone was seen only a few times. The CDR3 is CASSIDASGGNNEQFF. The CDR3 DNA is TGTGCCAGTAGTATAGATGCTAGCGGGGGGAACAATGAGCAGTTCTTC. The J gene is TRBJ2-1, the V gene TRBV19, with 11 positions matching TRBD2. Per the germline V gene, CDR1 is LNHDA and CDR2 is SQIVND (reference sequence). The V gene end was trimmed by 0 bases and the J gene end by 5 bases; junction bases not matched to a gene: 3. The CDR3 spans 16 residues.

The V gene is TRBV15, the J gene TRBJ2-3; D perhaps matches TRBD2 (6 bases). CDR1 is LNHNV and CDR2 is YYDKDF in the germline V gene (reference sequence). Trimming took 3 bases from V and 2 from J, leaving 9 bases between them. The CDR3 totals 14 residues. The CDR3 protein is CATSRGGNTDTQYF. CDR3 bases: TGTGCCACCAGCAGGGGAGGAAACACAGATACGCAGTATTTT.

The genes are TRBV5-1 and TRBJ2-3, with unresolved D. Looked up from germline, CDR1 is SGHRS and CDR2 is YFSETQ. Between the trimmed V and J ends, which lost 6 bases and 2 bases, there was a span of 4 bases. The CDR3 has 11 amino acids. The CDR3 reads CASIHTDTQYF. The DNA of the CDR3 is TGCGCCAGCATCCACACAGATACGCAGTATTTT.

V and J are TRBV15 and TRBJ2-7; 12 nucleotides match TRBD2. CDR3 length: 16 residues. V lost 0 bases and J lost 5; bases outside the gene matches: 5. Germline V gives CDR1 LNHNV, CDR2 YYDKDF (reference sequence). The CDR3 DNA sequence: TGTGCCACCAGCAGAGATCCTAGCGGGGGGGCGGACGAGCAGTACTTC. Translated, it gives CATSRDPSGGADEQYF.

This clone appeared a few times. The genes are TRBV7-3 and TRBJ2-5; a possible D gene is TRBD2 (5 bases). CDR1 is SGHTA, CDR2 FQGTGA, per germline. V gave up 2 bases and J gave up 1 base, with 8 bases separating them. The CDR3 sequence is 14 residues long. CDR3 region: CASSLGGLQETQYF. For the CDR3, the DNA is TGTGCCAGCAGCTTAGGCGGACTCCAAGAGACCCAGTACTTC.

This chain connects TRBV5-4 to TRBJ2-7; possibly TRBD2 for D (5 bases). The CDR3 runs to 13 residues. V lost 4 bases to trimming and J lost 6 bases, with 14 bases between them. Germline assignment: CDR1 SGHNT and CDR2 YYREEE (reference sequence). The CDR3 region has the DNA TGTGCCAGCAGCCAGAGGGAACCACGCGAGCAGTACTTC. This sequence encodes CASSQREPREQYF.

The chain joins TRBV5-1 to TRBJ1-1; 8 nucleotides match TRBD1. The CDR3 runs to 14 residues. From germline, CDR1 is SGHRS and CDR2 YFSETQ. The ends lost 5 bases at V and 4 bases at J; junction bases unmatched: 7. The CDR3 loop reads CASRQGQVVTEAFF. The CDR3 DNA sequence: TGCGCCAGCAGACAGGGACAGGTGGTCACTGAAGCTTTCTTT.

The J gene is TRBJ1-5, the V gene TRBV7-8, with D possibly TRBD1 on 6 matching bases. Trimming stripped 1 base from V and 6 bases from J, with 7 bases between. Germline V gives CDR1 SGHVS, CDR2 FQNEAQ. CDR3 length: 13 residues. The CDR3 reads CASSLEGVQPQHF. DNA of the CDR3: TGTGCCAGCAGCTTAGAGGGGGTTCAGCCCCAGCATTTT. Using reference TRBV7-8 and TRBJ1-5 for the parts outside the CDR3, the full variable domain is GAGVSQSPRYKVAKRGQDVALRCDPISGHVSLFWYQQALGQGPEFLTYFQNEAQLDKSGLPSDRFFAERPEGSVSTLKIQRTQQEDSAVYLCASSLEGVQPQHFGDGTRLSIL.

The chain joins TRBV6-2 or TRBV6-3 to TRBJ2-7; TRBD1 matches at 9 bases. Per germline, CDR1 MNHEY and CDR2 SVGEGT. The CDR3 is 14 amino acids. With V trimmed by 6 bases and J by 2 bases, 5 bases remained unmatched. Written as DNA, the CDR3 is TGTGCCAGCAGCCAGGACAGGGGCCCCTACGAGCAGTACTTC. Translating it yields CASSQDRGPYEQYF.

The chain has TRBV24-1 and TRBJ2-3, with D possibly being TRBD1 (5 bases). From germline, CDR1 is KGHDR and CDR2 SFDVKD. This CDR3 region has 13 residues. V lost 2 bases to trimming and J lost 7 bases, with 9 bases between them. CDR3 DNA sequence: TGTGCCACCAGTGATTCCGCAGGGAATACGCAGTATTTT. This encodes CATSDSAGNTQYF.

CDR3 bases: TGTGCCAGCAGCTTATGGGGGACAGGGGCGTACGAGCAGTACTTC. Translated, it gives CASSLWGTGAYEQYF. The chain links TRBV7-2 to TRBJ2-7; 10 nucleotides match TRBD1. The CDR3 spans 15 residues. From germline, CDR1 is SGHTA and CDR2 FQGNSA. V gave up 2 bases and J gave up 4 bases; unmatched junction bases: 5.

CDR3 protein: CASSLFHGGGEQYF. DNA of the CDR3: TGTGCCAGCAGCCTCTTCCACGGCGGGGGCGAGCAGTACTTC. V gene TRBV2 combines with J gene TRBJ2-7; 7 bases align to TRBD2. With V trimmed by 6 bases and J by 6 bases, 11 bases remained unmatched. Germline V gene lookup returns CDR1 SNHLY and CDR2 FYNNEI. The length of the CDR3 is 14 residues.